The 17 T cell receptor beta chains presented below share a single source sample, sequenced in a study of blood T cell repertoires in COVID-19. Sequencing used immunoSEQ multiplex PCR; TCRdb keeps in-frame clones, though not all of them. The sample consists of almost 30,000 clones, more than 75% of them appearing once. Source material: peripheral blood. These receptors originate from a woman in her seventies with acute or convalescent COVID-19.

The V gene is TRBV7-3, the J gene TRBJ2-7, with D tentatively TRBD1 (6 bases). CDR3 length equals 13 residues. In germline, CDR1 is SGHTA, CDR2 FQGTGA. Trimming took off 6 bases at V and 4 bases at J, with 13 bases between the two ends. The CDR3 loop reads CASSSGGGYEQYF. For the CDR3, the DNA is TGTGCCAGCAGTTCTGGGGGCGGGTACGAGCAGTACTTC. Filled out from reference TRBV7-3 and TRBJ2-7, the complete variable domain reads GAGVSQTPSNKVTEKGKYVELRCDPISGHTALYWYRQSLGQGPEFLIYFQGTGAADDSGLPNDRFFAVRPEGSVSTLKIQRTERGDSAVYLCASSSGGGYEQYFGPGTRLTVT.

This clone was seen only once. The rearrangement joins TRBV10-3 to TRBJ2-1, with TRBD2 matching over 7 bases. Germline-derived CDR1 and CDR2 are ENHRY and SYGVKD. The ends lost 0 bases at V and 11 bases at J; junction bases unmatched: 7. The CDR3 is 14 amino acids. DNA of the CDR3: TGTGCCATCAGTGAGTCTACCCGGGGGGAGAAGCAGTTCTTC. Its translation is CAISESTRGEKQFF.

The chain is built from TRBV6-5 and TRBJ1-4, with TRBD1 matching over 10 bases. After removal of 6 bases from V and 8 bases from J, the junction contained 9 bases not matched to a gene. From germline, CDR1 is MNHEY and CDR2 SVGAGI. This CDR3 has 15 residues. The CDR3 DNA reads as TGTGCCAGCAGGGCAGACAGGGGGCGCCGGGAAAAACTGTTTTTT. This sequence encodes CASRADRGRREKLFF.

V usage is TRBV5-4 and J usage is TRBJ2-7, with 10 bases identical to TRBD1. V was clipped by 3 bases and J by 4 bases; unmatched bases: 10. The CDR3 has 16 amino acids. Germline CDR1 is SGHNT and CDR2 is YYREEE (reference sequence). The CDR3 here is CASSSVLGQGQYEQYF. CDR3 nucleotides: TGTGCCAGCAGCTCTGTTTTGGGACAGGGGCAATACGAGCAGTACTTC.

The CDR3 loop reads CASSHRGRSSYEQYF. For the CDR3, the DNA is TGTGCCAGCAGCCATCGGGGGAGGAGCTCCTACGAGCAGTACTTC. The chain carries TRBV3-1 (or the pseudogene TRBV3-2) and TRBJ2-7, with D maybe TRBD2 (6 bases). Per the germline V gene, CDR1 is LGHDT and CDR2 is YNNKEL (reference sequence). CDR3 length: 15 residues. Trimming removed 3 bases from V and 0 bases from J, with 12 bases in between.

This sequence joins TRBV24-1 and TRBJ2-1, with TRBD2 matching over 8 bases. Germline trimming cut 0 bases from V and 3 bases from J; bases unmatched to any gene: 3. The CDR3 spans 16 residues. The V gene's germline CDR1 is KGHDR and CDR2 SFDVKD. The CDR3, as DNA: TGTGCCACCAGTGATTTGGGACTAGCCCGCTACAATGAGCAGTTCTTC. It encodes CATSDLGLARYNEQFF.

The CDR3 nucleotides are TGTGCCAGCAGTTCCCCCGAGCGAAACACCGGGGAGCTGTTTTTT. Translated, it gives CASSSPERNTGELFF. This chain connects TRBV28 to TRBJ2-2; D is uncertain. V gave up 4 bases and J gave up 2 bases, with 11 bases separating them. The CDR3 consists of 15 residues. Germline V gene data show CDR1 as MDHEN and CDR2 as SYDVKM.

In its sample, this clone was seen a few times. The rearrangement joins TRBV6-5 to TRBJ2-1, with D possibly TRBD2 on 5 matching bases. Looked up from germline, CDR1 is MNHEY and CDR2 is SVGAGI. This CDR3 has 14 amino acids. V was pared by 5 bases and J by 1 base, with 9 bases between. The CDR3 DNA reads as TGTGCCAGCAGTCGGACTTTATCCTACAATGAGCAGTTCTTC. This sequence encodes CASSRTLSYNEQFF.

V is TRBV9 and J is TRBJ2-1; weak D call: TRBD2 (7 bases). Germline V gene sequence: CDR1 SGDLS, CDR2 YYNGEE. The CDR3 runs to 15 residues. Trimming took 1 base from V and 9 from J, leaving 17 bases between them. The CDR3 spells CASSVSAGATPEQFF. The CDR3 DNA reads TGTGCCAGCAGCGTATCTGCGGGGGCTACCCCTGAGCAGTTCTTC.

The V call is TRBV23-1, the J call TRBJ2-1; 8 nucleotides line up with TRBD2. TRBV23-1 is labeled an ORF, and its function is uncertain. After removal of 0 bases from V and 1 base from J, the junction contained 5 bases not matched to a gene. The CDR3 has 17 amino acids. The CDR3 sequence: CASSQSSGRESYNEQFF. In DNA form, the CDR3 reads TGCGCCAGCAGTCAATCATCCGGGAGGGAGTCCTACAATGAGCAGTTCTTC.

The chain recombines TRBV6-5 with TRBJ1-4; no reliable D call. Germline-derived CDR1 and CDR2 are MNHEY and SVGAGI. CDR3 length equals 11 residues. V was trimmed by 7 bases and J by 5 bases, leaving 5 bases between them. The DNA for the CDR3 is TGTGCCAGCATTCTAAATGAAAAACTGTTTTTT. Protein sequence: CASILNEKLFF.

This clone turned up a few times. This chain uses TRBV6-1 with TRBJ2-7; possibly TRBD1 for D (5 bases). This CDR3 has 15 residues. Per the germline V gene, CDR1 is MNHNS and CDR2 is SASEGT. The V end was cut by 0 bases, the J end by 2 bases, with 11 bases between. The CDR3 loop is CASSEAMAGTYEQYF. DNA for the CDR3: TGTGCCAGCAGTGAAGCGATGGCAGGGACCTACGAGCAGTACTTC.

The chain is built from TRBV30 and TRBJ2-3; D call uncertain. The CDR3 spans 12 residues. V lost 0 bases, J lost 4 bases, and 5 bases lay in between. Germline loops: CDR1 GTSNPN, CDR2 SVGIG (reference sequence). The CDR3 loop reads CAWSVLSDTQYF. For the CDR3, the DNA is TGTGCCTGGAGTGTTCTGTCAGATACGCAGTATTTT.

This chain joins TRBV9 and TRBJ2-2; a possible D gene is TRBD1 (5 bases). Trimming stripped 6 bases from V and 0 bases from J, with 21 bases between. Looked up from germline, CDR1 is SGDLS and CDR2 is YYNGEE. The CDR3 spans 18 residues. CDR3 in DNA: TGTGCCAGCAACCGTGAGATAGCAGGGAAATCGAACACCGGGGAGCTGTTTTTT. Translating gives CASNREIAGKSNTGELFF.

In its sample, this clone was seen a few times. The V call is TRBV12-3 or TRBV12-4, the J call TRBJ1-1, with D perhaps TRBD1 (5 bases). Trimming took 2 bases from V and 1 from J, leaving 5 bases between them. This CDR3 contains 13 residues. For the CDR3, the DNA is TGTGCCAGCAGTTTAAGGGGGAACACTGAAGCTTTCTTT. Translation gives CASSLRGNTEAFF.

V gene TRBV14 combines with J gene TRBJ1-1; possible D gene TRBD1, 5 bases. The CDR3 totals 16 residues. Germline V lookup: CDR1 SGHDN, CDR2 FVKESK. The V end was cut by 3 bases, the J end by 7 bases, with 21 bases between. The chain's CDR3 is CASSQGGRVRGGEAFF. CDR3 nucleotides: TGTGCCAGCAGCCAGGGGGGACGGGTAAGGGGCGGTGAAGCTTTCTTT.

V usage is TRBV9 and J usage is TRBJ1-4, with TRBD1 matching 8 bases. Trimming removed 3 bases from V and 8 bases from J; junction bases left unmatched: 6. From germline, CDR1 is SGDLS and CDR2 YYNGEE. This CDR3 spans 14 amino acids. The CDR3 protein is CASSAPGQDEKLFF. The CDR3 DNA reads TGTGCCAGCAGCGCTCCGGGACAGGACGAAAAACTGTTTTTT.